The 22 T cell receptor beta chains presented below share a single source sample, sequenced in a study of identical twins. TCRdb fed the 5' RACE reads into MiXCR, producing one record per CDR3 protein. The sample contains around 530,000 distinct CDR3 sequences, roughly 15% of which appear only once. This sample also appeared in a second study, on yellow fever vaccine responses in identical twins.

Sequenced sample: CD4+ T cells sorted from blood. These receptor sequences come from a young woman in good health.

This CDR3 reads CSARDRATSNYGYTF. The CDR3 DNA sequence: TGCAGTGCTAGAGATCGAGCGACGAGTAACTATGGCTACACCTTC. This chain joins TRBV20-1 and TRBJ1-2; D call uncertain. Trimming took 0 bases from V and 1 from J, leaving 12 bases between them. The CDR3 runs to 15 residues. In germline, CDR1 is DFQATT, CDR2 SNEGSKA (reference sequence).

The chain uses TRBV3-1 and TRBJ2-7, with 7 bases lining up with TRBD1. V gave up 4 bases and J gave up 6 bases; unmatched junction bases: 12. CDR1 and CDR2 (germline): LGHDT, YNNKEL (reference sequence). This CDR3 has 15 amino acids. The CDR3 loop is CASSPSGTVSSEQYF. In DNA, the CDR3 is TGTGCCAGCAGCCCCTCCGGGACAGTCTCCAGCGAGCAGTACTTC.

The chain has TRBV29-1 and TRBJ2-5; D tentatively reads TRBD1 or TRBD2 (6 bases each). The germline CDR1 and CDR2 sequences are SQVTM and ANQGSEA. The CDR3 runs to 12 residues. The V end lost 6 bases, the J end lost 6 bases, and 14 bases lay between the germline ends. The CDR3, as DNA: TGCAGCGTCCCTACAGGGAGGAAGACCCAGTACTTC. Translation gives CSVPTGRKTQYF.

The rearrangement links TRBV12-3 or TRBV12-4 to TRBJ2-1, with a possible D match to TRBD2 (5 bases). There are 13 residues in the CDR3. Between the trimmed V and J ends, which lost 5 bases and 6 bases, there was a span of 11 bases. The CDR3 loop reads CASSAGGGNEQFF. The CDR3 DNA reads TGTGCCAGCAGTGCAGGAGGTGGCAATGAGCAGTTCTTC.

V usage is TRBV10-3 and J usage is TRBJ2-1, with D possibly TRBD1 on 5 matching bases. V lost 0 bases and J lost 4, with 10 bases in between. The CDR3 covers 15 residues. CDR1 is ENHRY, CDR2 SYGVKD, per germline. This CDR3 reads CAISESWKGYNEQFF. The CDR3 nucleotides read TGTGCCATCAGTGAGTCGTGGAAGGGGTACAATGAGCAGTTCTTC.

A few counts support this clonotype. The genes are TRBV2 and TRBJ2-3, with 10 bases aligning to TRBD2. This CDR3 region has 15 residues. Germline-derived CDR1 and CDR2 are SNHLY and FYNNEI. Trimming took 4 bases from V and 1 from J; bases not matched to a gene: 2. The CDR3 DNA is TGTGCCAGCAGTGGAGCGGGGGGGCGCACAGATACGCAGTATTTT. It yields the protein CASSGAGGRTDTQYF.

The CDR3, as DNA: TGTGCCAGCAGAGGGACAGGGCGCGGGGAGCTGTTTTTT. Its translation: CASRGTGRGELFF. This chain links TRBV6-1 with TRBJ2-2; 9 bases match TRBD1. From germline, CDR1 is MNHNS and CDR2 SASEGT. The V and J ends lost 6 bases and 7 bases, in that order; junction bases with no gene match: 3. This CDR3 is built from 13 residues.

The chain combines TRBV4-1 with TRBJ2-3; 11 bases map to TRBD2. Per germline, CDR1 MGHRA and CDR2 YSYEKL. The CDR3 contains 18 residues. Unmatched junction bases numbered 13, after V lost 4 bases and J lost 4 bases. In nucleotides, the CDR3 is TGCGCCAGCAGCCCCAAATTAGCCGGGACTAGCGGCGCAGATACGCAGTATTTT. Amino acids: CASSPKLAGTSGADTQYF.

V and J are TRBV5-1 and TRBJ2-3; 7 bases agree with TRBD1. The CDR3 covers 15 residues. Germline-derived CDR1 and CDR2 are SGHRS and YFSETQ. The V and J ends lost 1 base and 0 bases, in that order; junction bases with no gene match: 2. The CDR3 is CASSLRTGSTDTQYF. The CDR3 DNA is TGCGCCAGCAGCTTGAGGACAGGCAGCACAGATACGCAGTATTTT.

This clonotype has just a few counts. The CDR3 region is CASSFLNVGQETQYF. For the CDR3, the DNA is TGTGCCAGCAGTTTTTTGAATGTAGGCCAAGAGACCCAGTACTTC. The chain joins TRBV28 to TRBJ2-5; D unclear. The germline CDR1 and CDR2 sequences are MDHEN and SYDVKM. Trimming removed 3 bases at V and 1 base at J, with 12 bases between. This CDR3 region has 15 residues.

In its sample, this clonotype was seen a few times. The chain recombines TRBV7-3 with TRBJ2-3, with TRBD2 matching over 10 bases. Germline loops: CDR1 SGHTA, CDR2 FQGTGA. After removal of 0 bases from V and 4 bases from J, the junction contained 4 bases not matched to a gene. This CDR3 has 16 amino acids. The CDR3 loop is CASSLTLAGVADTQYF. The DNA for the CDR3 is TGTGCCAGCAGCTTAACGCTAGCGGGAGTAGCAGATACGCAGTATTTT.

There are a few counts of this clonotype. The V gene is TRBV12-3 or TRBV12-4, the J gene TRBJ2-7; D possibly corresponds to TRBD1 (5 bases). The V and J ends lost 5 bases and 6 bases respectively, with 17 bases between them. CDR3 length: 14 amino acids. Here the CDR3 DNA reads TGTGCCAGCAGTACATCAGACAGAGGCAGCGAGCAGTACTTC. Amino acids: CASSTSDRGSEQYF.

This sequence joins TRBV27 and TRBJ2-1; D is ambiguous. Trimming pared 5 bases from V and 6 bases from J, leaving 20 bases between. Germline assignment: CDR1 MNHEY and CDR2 SMNVEV (reference sequence). This CDR3 spans 16 amino acids. The chain's CDR3 is CASSPLGLHGGNEQFF. CDR3 DNA sequence: TGTGCCAGCAGTCCCCTAGGGTTGCATGGTGGCAATGAGCAGTTCTTC.

This clonotype has just a few counts. This chain uses TRBV10-3 with TRBJ1-2; no clear D gene. Germline V gives CDR1 ENHRY, CDR2 SYGVKD. This CDR3 has 12 residues. V gave up 7 bases and J gave up 2 bases, with 8 bases separating them. CDR3 nucleotides: TGTGCCATCAAGTCGGGAAACTATGGCTACACCTTC. Its translation: CAIKSGNYGYTF.

V gene TRBV29-1 combines with J gene TRBJ1-4; 10 bases match TRBD1. The CDR3 has 12 residues. In germline, CDR1 is SQVTM, CDR2 ANQGSEA. The junction had 3 bases not matched to a gene; V was cut back by 7 bases and J by 7 bases. CDR3 bases: TGCAGCGGGAGGACAGGGGGTGAAAAACTGTTTTTT. It yields the protein CSGRTGGEKLFF.

The V gene is TRBV7-6, the J gene TRBJ2-7; 9 nucleotides line up with TRBD2. Germline CDR1 reads SGHVS; CDR2 reads FNYEAQ. This CDR3 is 17 amino acids long. The J segment lost 4 bases and the V segment lost 0 bases, leaving 10 bases of the junction unmatched. The CDR3 sequence is CASSLAGSGSVGYEQYF. The CDR3 bases are TGTGCCAGCAGCTTAGCGGGTAGCGGGAGTGTCGGGTACGAGCAGTACTTC.

This clonotype has more than one count but fewer than ten. The chain combines TRBV7-9 with TRBJ1-2, with a tentative D call TRBD1 (6 bases). V was shortened by 2 bases and J by 8 bases, with 21 bases between the two germline ends. The germline CDR1 and CDR2 sequences are SEHNR and FQNEAQ (reference sequence). The CDR3 has 16 amino acids. CDR3 region: CASSLPGKAGALGYTF. The CDR3 bases are TGTGCCAGCAGCTTACCGGGCAAGGCGGGGGCCTTGGGCTACACCTTC.

The V call is TRBV28, the J call TRBJ2-1, with 8 positions matching TRBD2. Unmatched junction bases numbered 14, after V lost 8 bases and J lost 8 bases. CDR3 length: 15 residues. The germline gives CDR1 MDHEN, CDR2 SYDVKM. CDR3 DNA sequence: TGTGCCAGCCGATGGGGGGCGGGAGGAGGTTATGAGCAGTTCTTC. This codes for CASRWGAGGGYEQFF.

This chain joins TRBV9 and TRBJ2-3; D possibly corresponds to TRBD1 (6 bases). The CDR3 has 17 amino acids. The germline CDR1 and CDR2 sequences are SGDLS and YYNGEE. V was trimmed by 0 bases and J by 2 bases, leaving 16 bases between them. CDR3 amino acids: CASSVGQGHPYTDTQYF. CDR3 bases: TGTGCCAGCAGCGTAGGCCAGGGACATCCTTACACAGATACGCAGTATTTT.

This clonotype was recorded many times. V and J are TRBV27 and TRBJ2-2; D remains ambiguous. The germline V and J ends were trimmed by 2 bases and 2 bases, with 6 bases remaining between them. CDR3 size: 14 residues. Per the germline V gene, CDR1 is MNHEY and CDR2 is SMNVEV (reference sequence). The CDR3 spells CASSLGSNTGELFF. CDR3 coding DNA: TGTGCCAGCAGTTTAGGCAGCAACACCGGGGAGCTGTTTTTT.

This clonotype was seen many times. This chain uses TRBV10-3 with TRBJ1-6, with TRBD1 as a possible D gene (5 bases). Trimming pared 2 bases from V and 9 bases from J, leaving 11 bases between. The CDR3 contains 14 residues. Germline values: CDR1 ENHRY, CDR2 SYGVKD. The CDR3 here is CAISEGRVGSPLHF. The CDR3 nucleotides are TGTGCCATCAGTGAGGGCAGGGTTGGTTCACCCCTCCACTTT.

The chain uses TRBV15 and TRBJ2-1, with TRBD1 matching over 7 bases. The junction had 7 bases not matched to a gene; V was cut back by 1 base and J by 10 bases. Germline V gene lookup returns CDR1 LNHNV and CDR2 YYDKDF (reference sequence). This CDR3 contains 14 residues. CDR3 DNA sequence: TGTGCCACCAGCAGAGTGGGACAGACGGAGGAGCAGTTCTTC. Amino acid sequence: CATSRVGQTEEQFF. Full variable domain (missing parts from reference TRBV15 and TRBJ2-1): DAMVIQNPRYQVTQFGKPVTLSCSQTLNHNVMYWYQQKSSQAPKLLFHYYDKDFNNEADTPDNFQSRRPNTSFCFLDIRSPGLGDTAMYLCATSRVGQTEEQFFGPGTRLTVL.